The 13 T cell receptor beta chains below were found in one sample sequenced in a study of post-analysis software for immune sequencing data (dated by TCRdb to between 2014 and 2017). Overall results and qualifications from the work: Significantly higher frequencies in patients than in controls were found for roughly 5 TRBV segments, including TRBV5-6, TRBV5-1 and TRBV20-1.

The library relied on PCR. The reads were generated on an Illumina HiSeq 2500. Unique molecular identifiers were incorporated into TCR beta cDNA libraries to reduce PCR and sequencing biases. Using fastp trimming at Q25 and MiXCR clonotype assembly, TCRdb reanalyzed the public sequencing data and kept in-frame beta chains. Rows are combined by CDR3 protein, so each entry shows the most common genes and DNA. This sample lists 500,000 to 600,000 distinct CDR3 sequences; 44% were detected once. The top ten clonotypes cover roughly 1.8% of the sample. No antigens are known for them. Sequencing was performed on blood. The receptors were sampled from a girl between 5 and 17 years old with multiple sclerosis.

This sequence joins TRBV5-1 and TRBJ1-2, with D uncertain. CDR1 is SGHRS and CDR2 is YFSETQ in the germline V gene. Trimming took off 4 bases at V and 3 bases at J, with 7 bases between the two ends. The CDR3 consists of 12 residues. CDR3: CASSEDYYGYTF. The DNA for the CDR3 is TGCGCCAGCAGCGAGGACTACTATGGCTACACCTTC.

The genes are TRBV4-1 and TRBJ1-2; 7 bases align to TRBD1. This CDR3 is 18 amino acids long. Germline values: CDR1 MGHRA, CDR2 YSYEKL. J lost 2 bases, V lost 0 bases, and 12 bases had no gene match. The CDR3 is CASSQERGAGGPNYGYTF. CDR3 in DNA: TGCGCCAGCAGCCAAGAACGCGGGGCAGGGGGACCCAACTATGGCTACACCTTC.

Concerning this clonotype itself: Relative to the germline gene, one junction end is altered; a read error may explain this. The rearrangement links TRBV5-1 to TRBJ2-7; D gene uncertain. This CDR3 contains 14 residues. Germline CDR1 SGHRS, CDR2 YFSETQ. Here the CDR3 DNA reads TGCGCCAGCAGCTTGGAGGCCAGCTCCTACGAGCGGTACTTC. Translated, it gives CASSLEASSYERYF.

A word on this clonotype: One junction end disagrees with the germline gene, perhaps due to a read error. The V and J genes are TRBV20-1 and TRBJ2-1; 7 bases align to TRBD2. The CDR3 runs 13 residues. Per the germline V gene, CDR1 is DFQATT and CDR2 is SNEGSKA (reference sequence). CDR3 sequence reads: CSARGGRADEQFF. The CDR3 coding sequence is TGCAGTGCCAGAGGAGGGAGGGCAGATGAGCAGTTCTTC.

This clonotype is a singleton in its sample. The chain carries TRBV12-3 or TRBV12-4 and TRBJ2-7; 9 nucleotides line up with TRBD2. This CDR3 is built from 15 residues. Trimming took 4 bases from V and 3 from J; bases not matched to a gene: 7. CDR3 in DNA: TGTGCCAGCAGTTCCGGGACTAGCAGTTTCTACGAGCAGTACTTC. Protein: CASSSGTSSFYEQYF.

This clonotype was seen a few times. The chain carries TRBV7-9 and TRBJ2-1; 8 positions match TRBD2. Trimming at V came to 5 bases and at J to 10 bases, leaving 7 bases not matched to a gene. There are 13 residues in the CDR3. Germline loops: CDR1 SEHNR, CDR2 FQNEAQ (reference sequence). The CDR3 DNA reads as TGTGCCAGCAGCCCCGGGGGGGGATACGAGCAGTTCTTC. It yields the protein CASSPGGGYEQFF.

This clonotype was counted many times. One junction end disagrees with the germline gene, perhaps due to a read error. The chain uses TRBV5-1 and TRBJ2-3; D is uncertain. The CDR3 length is 12 residues. The germline V gene has CDR1 SGHRS and CDR2 YFSETQ. Here the CDR3 DNA reads TGTGCCAGCAGCCGTGGCACAGATACGCAGTATTTT. Translating it yields CASSRGTDTQYF. The entire variable domain, with the rest obtained from reference TRBV5-1 and TRBJ2-3, is as follows: KAGVTQTPRYLIKTRGQQVTLSCSPISGHRSVSWYQQTPGQGLQFLFEYFSETQRNKGNFPGRFSGRQFSNSRSEMNVSTLELGDSALYLCASSRGTDTQYFGPGTRLTVL.

V is TRBV6-6 and J is TRBJ1-2, with unresolved D. Germline V gene data show CDR1 as MNHNY and CDR2 as SVGAGI (reference sequence). There are 16 residues in the CDR3. Trimming cost V 2 bases and J 0 bases, with 13 bases left between them. CDR3 bases: TGTGCCAGCAGTTACAGAGTCGGCCTAACTAACTATGGCTACACCTTC. This translates into CASSYRVGLTNYGYTF.

This clonotype has more than one count but fewer than ten. This rearrangement joins TRBV12-3 or TRBV12-4 to TRBJ2-1, with D perhaps matching TRBD1 or TRBD2 (5 bases each). The CDR3 has 13 amino acids. V shed 5 bases and J shed 6 bases, with 11 bases lying between them. The CDR3 sequence is CASSHRDRNEQFF. The CDR3 DNA reads TGTGCCAGCAGTCACCGGGACCGCAATGAGCAGTTCTTC.

This clonotype has only one observation. The CDR3, as DNA: TGCGCCAGCACCGGACTAGCGGGAGCGGGCAATGAGCAGTACTTC. It translates to CASTGLAGAGNEQYF. The rearrangement links TRBV10-2 to TRBJ2-4, with 13 bases matching TRBD2. CDR1 is WSHSY and CDR2 is SAAADI in the germline V gene. The length of the CDR3 is 15 residues. The J segment lost 13 bases and the V segment lost 7 bases, leaving 13 bases of the junction unmatched.

The chain uses TRBV20-1 and TRBJ1-5; possible D gene TRBD1, 6 bases. V lost 2 bases, J lost 6 bases, and 17 bases lay in between. In germline, CDR1 is DFQATT, CDR2 SNEGSKA (reference sequence). CDR3 length: 15 amino acids. The CDR3 is CSARLQGTTGQPQHF. Written as DNA, the CDR3 is TGCAGTGCTAGACTACAGGGCACGACGGGTCAGCCCCAGCATTTT.

This clonotype was found a few times. CDR3 protein: CASSELRAMAYEQYF. The CDR3 coding sequence is TGCGCCAGCAGCGAACTCAGGGCGATGGCCTACGAGCAGTACTTC. The genes are TRBV4-1 and TRBJ2-7; maybe TRBD1 (5 bases). This CDR3 region has 15 residues. V was shortened by 5 bases and J by 2 bases, with 16 bases between the two germline ends. Looked up from germline, CDR1 is MGHRA and CDR2 is YSYEKL.

This clonotype was counted between two and nine times. V and J are TRBV12-3 or TRBV12-4 and TRBJ2-5; TRBD2 is a possible D gene (5 bases). V dropped 2 bases and J dropped 3 bases, with 16 bases sitting between them. CDR3 size: 16 residues. CDR3 sequence reads: CASSLNRLTGKETQYF. Written as DNA, the CDR3 is TGTGCCAGCAGTTTAAATAGGCTGACGGGAAAAGAGACCCAGTACTTC.